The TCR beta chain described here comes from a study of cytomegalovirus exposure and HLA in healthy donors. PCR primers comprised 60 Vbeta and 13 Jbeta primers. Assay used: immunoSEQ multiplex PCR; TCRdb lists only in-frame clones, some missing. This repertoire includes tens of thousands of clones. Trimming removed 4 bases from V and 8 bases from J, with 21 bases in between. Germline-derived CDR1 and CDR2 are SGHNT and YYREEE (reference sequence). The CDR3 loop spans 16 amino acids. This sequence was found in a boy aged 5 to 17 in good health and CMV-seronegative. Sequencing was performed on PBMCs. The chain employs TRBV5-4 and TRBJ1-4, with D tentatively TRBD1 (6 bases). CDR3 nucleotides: TGTGCCAGCAGCATATCTCAAGGGGGAGATTGGGAAAAACTGTTTTTT. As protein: CASSISQGGDWEKLFF. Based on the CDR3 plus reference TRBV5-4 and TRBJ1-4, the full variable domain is ETGVTQSPTHLIKTRGQQVTLRCSSQSGHNTVSWYQQALGQGPQFIFQYYREEENGRGNFPPRFSGLQFPNYSSELNVNALELDDSALYLCASSISQGGDWEKLFFGSGTQLSVL.